The 18 T cell receptor beta chains below come from one sample, sequenced in a study of cytomegalovirus exposure and HLA in healthy donors. PCR primers comprised 60 Vbeta and 13 Jbeta primers. Clones were sequenced by immunoSEQ multiplex PCR, and TCRdb holds only the in-frame ones, with some missing. The sample records about 180,000 clones, around 80% being singletons. Sample: PBMCs. The receptors were gathered from a woman aged 50 to 60 in good health and CMV-seropositive.

The genes are TRBV19 and TRBJ1-5; no clear D. Germline loops: CDR1 LNHDA, CDR2 SQIVND (reference sequence). Trimming removed 0 bases from V and 0 bases from J, with 30 bases in between. The CDR3 has 23 residues. CDR3 in amino acids: CASSIDLLRGLSKPRYSNQPQHF. CDR3 bases: TGTGCCAGTAGTATAGATCTATTAAGAGGGTTAAGTAAACCGAGATATAGCAATCAGCCCCAGCATTTT.

The chain recombines TRBV28 with TRBJ1-2; 9 bases align to TRBD1. The ends lost 6 bases at V and 3 bases at J; junction bases unmatched: 14. This CDR3 is 17 amino acids long. Germline-derived CDR1 and CDR2 are MDHEN and SYDVKM. DNA for the CDR3: TGTGCCAGCAGCCTGTCCTTACCGGGACAGGGCGACTATGGCTACACCTTC. Protein product: CASSLSLPGQGDYGYTF.

As to this clone: Its ends do not fully match the called genes, so a read error is possible. The V and J genes are TRBV19 and TRBJ1-1; unclear D gene. The CDR3 has 13 residues. CDR1 is LNHDA, CDR2 SQIVND, per germline (reference sequence). The DNA of the CDR3 is TGTGCCAGTAGTATTCTAGTGAAAACTGAAGCTTTCTTT. Translating gives CASSILVKTEAFF.

The genes are TRBV10-3 and TRBJ2-1; 8 bases match TRBD2. Germline V gene data show CDR1 as ENHRY and CDR2 as SYGVKD. The CDR3 length is 14 residues. Trimming at V came to 8 bases and at J to 6 bases, leaving 9 bases not matched to a gene. DNA for the CDR3: TGTGCCATCTCTATAAGCGGGAGCGGCAATGAGCAGTTCTTC. Translation: CAISISGSGNEQFF.

V usage is TRBV21-1 and J usage is TRBJ2-5; the D call TRBD2 from the table was never checked on the DNA. TRBV21-1 is recorded as a pseudogene. This CDR3 comprises 19 residues. CDR3 nucleotide sequence: TGTGCCAGCAGCAAATTGTGGGAGCGGGAGGGCTTTAGGACAGAGACCCAGTACTTC. This translates into CASSKLWEREGFRTETQYF.

The chain combines TRBV6-4 with TRBJ2-1; 13 nucleotides align to TRBD2. The germline CDR1 and CDR2 sequences are MRHNA and SNTAGT. The V segment lost 6 bases and the J segment 6 bases; nucleotides outside the gene matches: 11. The CDR3 sequence is 17 residues long. The CDR3 bases are TGTGCCAGCAGCTACGGGACTAGCGGGGTGCGGGGCAATGAGCAGTTCTTC. As protein: CASSYGTSGVRGNEQFF.

This clone was counted a few times. The rearrangement links TRBV6-1 to TRBJ2-5; possibly TRBD2 for D (6 bases). Trimming cost V 8 bases and J 7 bases, with 17 bases left between them. Germline values: CDR1 MNHNS, CDR2 SASEGT. This CDR3 has 13 amino acids. CDR3: CASRDSGAGTQYF. The CDR3 DNA reads as TGTGCCAGCCGAGATAGCGGCGCGGGGACCCAGTACTTC.

This chain links TRBV29-1 with TRBJ2-3; possible D gene TRBD1, 5 bases. V lost 6 bases to trimming and J lost 1 base, with 20 bases between them. Germline lookup yields CDR1 SQVTM and CDR2 ANQGSEA. The CDR3 length is 16 residues. CDR3 DNA: TGCAGCGTGATACCGCTAGGGGCCTCCGGCACAGATACGCAGTATTTT. This translates into CSVIPLGASGTDTQYF.

The V and J genes are TRBV5-1 and TRBJ2-7; 13 nucleotides match TRBD2. This CDR3 has 14 amino acids. Trimming took 4 bases from V and 6 from J; bases not matched to a gene: 4. Germline CDR1 and CDR2: SGHRS and YFSETQ. The CDR3 bases are TGCGCCAGCAGCCTAGGACTAGCGGGAGCCGAGCAGTACTTC. This encodes CASSLGLAGAEQYF.

The chain joins TRBV7-9 to TRBJ2-7, with 7 bases fitting TRBD1. The germline gives CDR1 SEHNR, CDR2 FQNEAQ (reference sequence). The trim removed 5 bases at V and 4 bases at J, leaving 8 bases unmatched. The CDR3 spans 14 residues. CDR3 sequence (DNA): TGTGCCAGCAGCCGTAGGGACAGTTCGTACGAGCAGTACTTC. Protein sequence: CASSRRDSSYEQYF.

This chain joins TRBV28 and TRBJ2-7, with 11 bases lining up with TRBD2. Germline V gives CDR1 MDHEN, CDR2 SYDVKM. The junction had 0 bases not matched to a gene; V was cut back by 6 bases and J by 2 bases. The CDR3 has 13 residues. In nucleotides, the CDR3 is TGTGCCAGCAGGACTAGCGGGACCTACGAGCAGTACTTC. The encoded protein is CASRTSGTYEQYF.

This chain links TRBV18 with TRBJ2-2; TRBD1 might be the D (6 bases). The CDR3 runs to 14 residues. CDR1 KGHSH and CDR2 LQKENI come from the germline V gene. Trimming stripped 0 bases from V and 6 bases from J, with 8 bases between. The CDR3, as DNA: TGTGCCAGCTCACCACCCAACAGGGCCGGGGAGCTGTTTTTT. Protein sequence: CASSPPNRAGELFF.

The J gene is TRBJ1-3, the V gene TRBV18; D call uncertain. This CDR3 has 16 residues. V was trimmed by 2 bases and J by 0 bases, leaving 11 bases between them. CDR1 is KGHSH and CDR2 is LQKENI in the germline V gene. CDR3 residues: CASSPIVEGSGNTIYF. In DNA form, the CDR3 reads TGTGCCAGCTCACCAATCGTGGAGGGCTCTGGAAACACCATATATTTT.

In nucleotides, the CDR3 is TGCGCCAGCAGCCAAGATAGCGACGCCACCTACGAGCAGTACTTC. It is translated as CASSQDSDATYEQYF. The chain recombines TRBV4-3 with TRBJ2-7; D is perhaps TRBD2 (5 bases). Germline CDR1 LGHNA, CDR2 YSLEER. The CDR3 loop spans 15 amino acids. The V gene lost 0 bases and the J gene lost 2 bases, with 11 bases spanning the gap.

The chain uses TRBV11-2 and TRBJ2-1; the D is unclear. CDR3 length: 11 residues. Germline CDR1 is SGHAT and CDR2 is FQNNGV. V dropped 5 bases and J dropped 4 bases, with 3 bases sitting between them. DNA of the CDR3: TGTGCCAGCAGCACATACAATGAGCAGTTCTTC. The encoded protein is CASSTYNEQFF.

The chain recombines TRBV5-1 with TRBJ1-1; unclear D gene. Trimming cost V 0 bases and J 1 base, with 7 bases left between them. This CDR3 has 14 residues. Germline V gene data show CDR1 as SGHRS and CDR2 as YFSETQ. The chain's CDR3 is CASSLETGNTEAFF. In nucleotides, the CDR3 is TGCGCCAGCAGCTTGGAGACGGGGAACACTGAAGCTTTCTTT. The full variable domain, with the rest looked up from reference TRBV5-1 and TRBJ1-1, is KAGVTQTPRYLIKTRGQQVTLSCSPISGHRSVSWYQQTPGQGLQFLFEYFSETQRNKGNFPGRFSGRQFSNSRSEMNVSTLELGDSALYLCASSLETGNTEAFFGQGTRLTVV.

V gene TRBV7-3 combines with J gene TRBJ1-2; D possibly corresponds to TRBD1 (6 bases). The germline CDR1 and CDR2 sequences are SGHTA and FQGTGA. CDR3 length: 17 residues. Trimming shortened V by 1 base and J by 7 bases, and 22 bases separated the two germline ends. In DNA form, the CDR3 reads TGTGCCAGCAGCTTAAAAAGTTCCCCCGGACAGCCAGGTGGCTACACCTTC. Translation: CASSLKSSPGQPGGYTF.

This chain connects TRBV18 to TRBJ2-7, with a weak D call TRBD2 (6 bases). The germline gives CDR1 KGHSH, CDR2 LQKENI. The length of the CDR3 is 13 residues. Trimming removed 10 bases at V and 7 bases at J, with 20 bases between. The CDR3 reads CATKGDSLNEQYF. CDR3 sequence (DNA): TGTGCCACCAAAGGGGACTCCCTGAATGAGCAGTACTTC. The variable domain in full, with the rest retrieved from reference TRBV18 and TRBJ2-7, is NAGVMQNPRHLVRRRGQEARLRCSPMKGHSHVYWYRQLPEEGLKFMVYLQKENIIDESGMPKERFSAEFPKEGPSILRIQQVVRGDSAAYFCATKGDSLNEQYFGPGTRLTVT.